Following are 22 T cell receptor beta chains from one sample sequenced in a study of persistence of HIV-infected CD4 T cells. These TCRs are of unknown antigen specificity. Lysates of CMV-infected fibroblasts at 10 ug/mL stimulated these cells. Sorted nonresponding memory CD4+ T cells were CD40L-negative, CD69-negative, CD45RO-high. The immunoSEQ assay was version 4, run in survey mode. Only in-frame clones appear in the TCRdb table, and some are missing; sequencing was by immunoSEQ multiplex PCR. The sample carries more than 25,000 clones, roughly three quarters recorded once. The source material was CD4+ T cells sorted from PBMCs after roughly 19-hour stimulation, sampled from a patient who received antiretroviral therapy. The origin of the receptors is an adult woman with HIV who was CMV-seropositive.

This clone qualifies as medium-sized (0.01 to 0.1%). The chain couples TRBV30 to TRBJ1-1; no clear D. Trimming pared 0 bases from V and 10 bases from J, leaving 15 bases between. Per the germline V gene, CDR1 is GTSNPN and CDR2 is SVGIG (reference sequence). There are 13 residues in the CDR3. Here the CDR3 reads CAWSVSGFFVAFF. For the CDR3, the DNA is TGTGCCTGGAGTGTATCAGGATTTTTTGTAGCTTTCTTT. The variable domain in full, completed from reference TRBV30 and TRBJ1-1, reads SQTIHQWPATLVQPVGSPLSLECTVEGTSNPNLYWYRQAAGRGLQLLFYSVGIGQISSEVPQNLSASRPQDRQFILSSKKLLLSDSGFYLCAWSVSGFFVAFFGQGTRLTVV.

This clone has only a few counts. The chain combines TRBV27 with TRBJ2-7; D might be TRBD1 (5 bases). Trimming took off 9 bases at V and 2 bases at J, with 14 bases between the two ends. This CDR3 region has 13 residues. From germline, CDR1 is MNHEY and CDR2 SMNVEV (reference sequence). DNA of the CDR3: TGTGCCAGTCGAAAAAGGGGCACCTACGAGCAGTACGTC. Translating gives CASRKRGTYEQYV.

The rearrangement joins TRBV2 to TRBJ2-1, with 13 bases matching TRBD2. The CDR3 has 15 amino acids. The J segment lost 6 bases and the V segment lost 3 bases, leaving 2 bases of the junction unmatched. Germline V CDR1 and CDR2: SNHLY, FYNNEI. CDR3 sequence (DNA): TGTGCCAGCAGTGACAGGACTAGCGGGGGCAATGAGCAGTTCTTC. It encodes CASSDRTSGGNEQFF.

This clone has more than one count but fewer than ten. The chain uses TRBV5-5 and TRBJ1-1; D not resolved. The V gene's germline CDR1 is SGHKS and CDR2 YYEKEE (reference sequence). Trimming took 3 bases from V and 0 from J, leaving 6 bases between them. CDR3 length: 13 residues. CDR3 DNA: TGTGCCAGCAGCTGGAGCATGAACACTGAAGCTTTCTTT. Residues: CASSWSMNTEAFF.

This clone has only a few counts. The chain joins TRBV11-2 to TRBJ2-5; the match to TRBD2 covers 12 bases. V was pared by 1 base and J by 7 bases, with 13 bases of the junction left unmatched. This CDR3 spans 18 amino acids. Germline V gene sequence: CDR1 SGHAT, CDR2 FQNNGV. The CDR3 spells CASSLVSRLAGARPTQYF. The CDR3 nucleotides read TGTGCCAGCAGCTTAGTTTCCCGACTAGCGGGGGCCAGGCCGACCCAGTACTTC.

J is TRBJ1-2 and V is TRBV7-8, with TRBD1 as a possible D gene (5 bases). Germline loops: CDR1 SGHVS, CDR2 FQNEAQ. V gave up 5 bases and J gave up 0 bases, with 16 bases separating them. The CDR3 has 16 amino acids. DNA of the CDR3: TGTGCCAGCAGCCCCCGTTGGCGGGGGACTAACTATGGCTACACCTTC. Its protein product is CASSPRWRGTNYGYTF.

J is TRBJ2-3 and V is TRBV2; D could derive from TRBD1 or TRBD2 (6 bases each). Germline values: CDR1 SNHLY, CDR2 FYNNEI. The CDR3 is made up of 16 amino acids. V was shortened by 3 bases and J by 0 bases, with 13 bases between the two germline ends. The CDR3 DNA is TGTGCCAGCAGTGAGGAGGGGGACCTGAGCACAGATACGCAGTATTTT. This gives the protein CASSEEGDLSTDTQYF.

The J gene is TRBJ2-5, the V gene TRBV29-1; D may be TRBD2 (6 bases). Trimming removed 5 bases from V and 5 bases from J, with 18 bases in between. Per the germline V gene, CDR1 is SQVTM and CDR2 is ANQGSEA. The CDR3 loop spans 14 amino acids. The CDR3, as DNA: TGCAGCGTTCGGGAAGGGACTCTTGGGGAGACCCAGTACTTC. Its protein product is CSVREGTLGETQYF.

The chain employs TRBV30 and TRBJ1-2; no clear D. Germline V gene lookup returns CDR1 GTSNPN and CDR2 SVGIG (reference sequence). The CDR3 runs 14 residues. CDR3 nucleotides: TGTGCATACCTTCCGAACATCAGGAACTATGGCTACACCTTC. This sequence encodes CAYLPNIRNYGYTF.

This clone was detected only once. This chain links TRBV7-9 with TRBJ1-5; the D gene is possibly TRBD1 (6 bases). The ends were cut back, 5 bases at V and 0 bases at J, with 11 bases in the middle. The germline CDR1 and CDR2 sequences are SEHNR and FQNEAQ (reference sequence). This CDR3 spans 15 amino acids. CDR3 sequence (DNA): TGTGCCAGCAGCCCACAGGGTAATAGCAATCAGCCCCAGCATTTT. The encoded protein is CASSPQGNSNQPQHF.

The rearrangement links TRBV12-3 or TRBV12-4 to TRBJ1-1; D gene uncertain. This CDR3 comprises 12 residues. The V and J ends lost 6 bases and 6 bases respectively, with 11 bases between them. CDR3 DNA sequence: TGTGCCAGCAGCCCGGGTAGGGCTGAAGCTTTCTTT. Its protein is CASSPGRAEAFF.

There are a few counts of this clone. V and J are TRBV5-6 and TRBJ2-2, with 8 bases lining up with TRBD1. Trimming cost V 2 bases and J 7 bases; bases outside gene matches: 7. This CDR3 is 15 amino acids long. Germline CDR1 and CDR2: SGHDT and YYEEEE. CDR3 coding DNA: TGTGCCAGCAGCTTCTTGGACAGGGATGGCGGGGAGCTGTTTTTT. Translation gives CASSFLDRDGGELFF.

This clone was detected only a few times. The chain carries TRBV5-1 and TRBJ1-5, with 7 bases that match TRBD1. V was pared by 1 base and J by 9 bases, with 19 bases of the junction left unmatched. Germline CDR1 SGHRS, CDR2 YFSETQ. The CDR3 covers 18 residues. In nucleotides, the CDR3 is TGCGCCAGCAGCTTGTTACCAGGGGACAGCCCCCGGAAAGGGCCCCAGCATTTT. This gives the protein CASSLLPGDSPRKGPQHF.

This clone was found a few times. The CDR3 here is CASSRTRQGARAFF. CDR3 bases: TGTGCCAGCAGCCGTACTCGACAGGGGGCGAGGGCTTTCTTT. This sequence joins TRBV5-6 and TRBJ1-1, with 10 nucleotides matching TRBD1. Germline values: CDR1 SGHDT, CDR2 YYEEEE. This CDR3 contains 14 residues. Trimming removed 4 bases from V and 11 bases from J; junction bases left unmatched: 11. Full variable domain (remainder filled in from reference TRBV5-6 and TRBJ1-1): DAGVTQSPTHLIKTRGQQVTLRCSPKSGHDTVSWYQQALGQGPQFIFQYYEEEERQRGNFPDRFSGHQFPNYSSELNVNALLLGDSALYLCASSRTRQGARAFFGQGTRLTVV.

The chain recombines TRBV27 with TRBJ1-2; 7 bases agree with TRBD1. V shed 5 bases and J 4 bases; nucleotides not matched to a gene: 16. This CDR3 has 17 residues. The germline gives CDR1 MNHEY, CDR2 SMNVEV (reference sequence). The CDR3, as DNA: TGTGCCAGCAGTATCCAATACCCCACAGGGGTCGTCTATGGCTACACCTTC. It encodes CASSIQYPTGVVYGYTF.

This clone was observed a few times. This chain uses TRBV7-9 with TRBJ1-1, with a possible D match to TRBD1 (5 bases). Trimming took 4 bases from V and 2 from J, leaving 17 bases between them. This CDR3 is 16 amino acids long. Germline assignment: CDR1 SEHNR and CDR2 FQNEAQ (reference sequence). CDR3 nucleotides: TGTGCCAGCAGCTCGGCAGGGTTGGGGGAAAACACTGAAGCTTTCTTT. Protein sequence: CASSSAGLGENTEAFF. Together with reference TRBV7-9 and TRBJ1-1, the CDR3 gives the full variable domain: DTGVSQNPRHKITKRGQNVTFRCDPISEHNRLYWYRQTLGQGPEFLTYFQNEAQLEKSRLLSDRFSAERPKGSFSTLEIQRTEQGDSAMYLCASSSAGLGENTEAFFGQGTRLTVV.

V usage is TRBV6-5 and J usage is TRBJ2-7; no firm D call. This CDR3 spans 13 amino acids. Per the germline V gene, CDR1 is MNHEY and CDR2 is SVGAGI. The V end lost 5 bases, the J end lost 4 bases, and 12 bases lay between the germline ends. The CDR3 DNA sequence: TGTGCCAGCAGTCGAACTTGGGTTTACGAGCAGTACTTC. This translates into CASSRTWVYEQYF.

The rearrangement links TRBV20-1 to TRBJ2-5, with 8 bases identical to TRBD2. V shed 3 bases and J 3 bases; nucleotides not matched to a gene: 9. Germline-derived CDR1 and CDR2 are DFQATT and SNEGSKA (reference sequence). This CDR3 contains 15 residues. The CDR3 sequence is CSASFPGGREETQYF. The CDR3 DNA reads as TGCAGTGCTAGTTTTCCGGGGGGGAGGGAAGAGACCCAGTACTTC.

The rearrangement joins TRBV5-4 to TRBJ2-3, with D hard to call. V was shortened by 1 base and J by 4 bases, with 7 bases between the two germline ends. The length of the CDR3 is 13 residues. The germline V gene encodes CDR1 SGHNT and CDR2 YYREEE (reference sequence). The CDR3 coding sequence is TGTGCCAGCAGCTTGAACTGGCCAGATACGCAGTATTTT. Amino acids: CASSLNWPDTQYF.

This chain links TRBV19 with TRBJ1-1; 8 bases are a match to TRBD1. The CDR3 has 14 amino acids. V was clipped by 5 bases and J by 1 base; unmatched bases: 3. Germline V gene data show CDR1 as LNHDA and CDR2 as SQIVND (reference sequence). In DNA form, the CDR3 reads TGTGCCAGTAGTTTCGGACAGGGGAACACTGAAGCTTTCTTT. It specifies CASSFGQGNTEAFF.

The chain carries TRBV3-1 (or the pseudogene TRBV3-2) and TRBJ1-1; TRBD1 matches at 11 bases. The CDR3 is 17 amino acids. J gave up 5 bases and V 0 bases, and 8 bases lay outside the gene matches. The germline gives CDR1 LGHDT, CDR2 YNNKEL (reference sequence). CDR3 region: CASSQDLGQGAWTEAFF. DNA of the CDR3: TGTGCCAGCAGCCAAGACCTAGGACAGGGGGCTTGGACTGAAGCTTTCTTT.

The rearrangement uses TRBV5-1 and TRBJ1-4; D not certain. V was clipped by 2 bases and J by 8 bases, with 13 bases between them. In germline, CDR1 is SGHRS, CDR2 YFSETQ. The CDR3 is 14 residues long. The CDR3 coding sequence is TGCGCCAGCAGCTTCGCAGGCTTCGACGAAAAACTGTTTTTT. Amino acids: CASSFAGFDEKLFF.